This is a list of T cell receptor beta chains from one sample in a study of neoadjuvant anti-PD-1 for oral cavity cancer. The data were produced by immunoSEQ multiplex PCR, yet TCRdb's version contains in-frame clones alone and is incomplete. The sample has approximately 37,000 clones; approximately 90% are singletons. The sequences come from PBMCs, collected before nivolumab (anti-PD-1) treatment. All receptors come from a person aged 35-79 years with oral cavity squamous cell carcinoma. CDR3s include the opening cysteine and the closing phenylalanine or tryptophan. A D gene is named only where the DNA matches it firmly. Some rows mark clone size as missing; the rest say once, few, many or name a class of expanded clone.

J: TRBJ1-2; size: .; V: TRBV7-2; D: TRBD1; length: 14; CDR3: CASSLGTGNYGYTF; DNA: TGTGCCAGCAGCTTAGGGACAGGGAACTATGGCTACACCTTC
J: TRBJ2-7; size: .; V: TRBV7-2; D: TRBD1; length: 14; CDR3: CASSPWDSAYEQYF; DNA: TGTGCCAGCAGCCCCTGGGACAGTGCCTACGAGCAGTACTTC
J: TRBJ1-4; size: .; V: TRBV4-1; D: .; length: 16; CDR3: CASSQPGRRGNEKLFF; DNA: TGCGCCAGCAGCCAACCGGGCCGGCGGGGTAATGAAAAACTGTTTTTT
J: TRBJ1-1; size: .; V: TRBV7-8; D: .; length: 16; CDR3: CASSPNLERRHTEAFF; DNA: TGTGCCAGCAGCCCTAATCTGGAGAGGAGGCACACTGAAGCTTTCTTT
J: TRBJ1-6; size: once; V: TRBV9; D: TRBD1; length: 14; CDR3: CASSVRQGDSPLHF; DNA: TGTGCCAGCAGCGTTCGACAGGGAGATTCACCCCTCCACTTT
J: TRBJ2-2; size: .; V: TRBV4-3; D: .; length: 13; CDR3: CASSQVLTGELFF; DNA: TGCGCCAGCAGCCAAGTACTTACCGGGGAGCTGTTTTTT
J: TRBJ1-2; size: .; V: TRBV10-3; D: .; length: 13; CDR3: CAISEPNRGGYTF; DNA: TGTGCCATCAGTGAGCCGAACAGAGGCGGCTACACCTTC
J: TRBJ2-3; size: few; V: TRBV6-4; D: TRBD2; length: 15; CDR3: CASSDSTGGPDTQYF; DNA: TGTGCCAGCAGTGACTCTACGGGGGGGCCAGATACGCAGTATTTT
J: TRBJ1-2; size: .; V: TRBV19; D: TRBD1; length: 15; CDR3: CASSSAGTGGRGYTF; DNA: TGTGCCAGTAGTTCAGCCGGGACAGGGGGACGTGGCTACACCTTC
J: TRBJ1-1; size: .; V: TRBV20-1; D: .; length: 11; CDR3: CSARDYTEAFF; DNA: TGCAGTGCTAGAGATTATACTGAAGCTTTCTTT
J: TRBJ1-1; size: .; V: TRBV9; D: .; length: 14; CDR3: CASSVRGEDTEAFF; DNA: TGTGCCAGCAGCGTAAGGGGTGAGGACACTGAAGCTTTCTTT
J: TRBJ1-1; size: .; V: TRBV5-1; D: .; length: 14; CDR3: CASSSQGSRTEAFF; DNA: TGCGCCAGCAGCTCGCAGGGGAGTAGAACTGAAGCTTTCTTT
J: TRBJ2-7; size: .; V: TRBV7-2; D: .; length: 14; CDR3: CASSVGALSYEQYF; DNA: TGTGCCAGCAGCGTAGGGGCCCTCTCCTACGAGCAGTACTTC
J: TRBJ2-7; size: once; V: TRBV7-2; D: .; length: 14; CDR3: CASSLDLRGYEQYF; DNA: TGTGCCAGCAGCTTAGATCTCCGGGGCTACGAGCAGTACTTC
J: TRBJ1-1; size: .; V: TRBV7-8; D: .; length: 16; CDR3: CASSSSLVQRTTEAFF; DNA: TGTGCCAGCAGCTCTAGCCTGGTACAGAGAACGACTGAAGCTTTCTTT
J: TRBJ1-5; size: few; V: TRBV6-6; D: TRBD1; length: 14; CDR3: CASRQGVSNQPQHF; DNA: TGTGCCAGCAGACAGGGGGTGAGCAATCAGCCCCAGCATTTT
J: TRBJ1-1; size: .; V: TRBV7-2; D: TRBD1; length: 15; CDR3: CASSTGQYLNTEAFF; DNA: TGTGCCAGCAGCACGGGACAGTACTTGAACACTGAAGCTTTCTTT
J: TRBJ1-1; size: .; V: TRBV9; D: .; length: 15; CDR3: CASSVGPGVNTEAFF; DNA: TGTGCCAGCAGCGTAGGCCCGGGGGTGAACACTGAAGCTTTCTTT
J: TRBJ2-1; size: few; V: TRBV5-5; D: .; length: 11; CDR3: CASSEGYEQFF; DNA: TGTGCCAGCAGCGAGGGGTATGAGCAGTTCTTC
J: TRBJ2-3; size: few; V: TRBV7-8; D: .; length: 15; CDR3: CASSPRGGTGDTQYF; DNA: TGTGCCAGCAGCCCGCGAGGCGGGACTGGAGATACGCAGTATTTT
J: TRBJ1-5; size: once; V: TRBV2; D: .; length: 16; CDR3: CASSEKTYGGNQPQHF; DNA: TGTGCCAGCAGTGAAAAGACATATGGTGGAAATCAGCCCCAGCATTTT
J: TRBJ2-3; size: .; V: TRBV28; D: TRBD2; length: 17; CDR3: CASSLGTSGLRTDTQYF; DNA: TGTGCCAGCAGTCTAGGGACTAGCGGTTTAAGGACAGATACGCAGTATTTT
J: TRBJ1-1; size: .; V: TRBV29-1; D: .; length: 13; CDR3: CSVRDDWNTEAFF; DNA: TGCAGCGTGCGGGACGATTGGAACACTGAAGCTTTCTTT